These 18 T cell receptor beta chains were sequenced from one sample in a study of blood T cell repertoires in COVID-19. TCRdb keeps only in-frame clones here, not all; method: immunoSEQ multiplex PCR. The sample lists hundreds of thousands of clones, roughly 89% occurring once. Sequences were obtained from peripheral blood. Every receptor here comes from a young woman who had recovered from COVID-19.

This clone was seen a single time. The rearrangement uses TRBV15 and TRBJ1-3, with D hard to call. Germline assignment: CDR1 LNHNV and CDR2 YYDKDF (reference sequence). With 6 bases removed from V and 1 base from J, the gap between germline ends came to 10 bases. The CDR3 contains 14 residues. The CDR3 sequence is CATSNRGSGNTIYF. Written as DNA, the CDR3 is TGTGCCACCAGTAATCGAGGGTCTGGAAACACCATATATTTT.

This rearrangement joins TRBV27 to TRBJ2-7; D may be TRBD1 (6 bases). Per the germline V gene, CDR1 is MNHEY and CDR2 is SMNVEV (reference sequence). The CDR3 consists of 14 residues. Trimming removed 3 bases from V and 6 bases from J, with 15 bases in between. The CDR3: CASSLGAGSGEQYV. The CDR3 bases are TGTGCCAGCAGTTTGGGGGCAGGGTCTGGCGAGCAGTACGTC.

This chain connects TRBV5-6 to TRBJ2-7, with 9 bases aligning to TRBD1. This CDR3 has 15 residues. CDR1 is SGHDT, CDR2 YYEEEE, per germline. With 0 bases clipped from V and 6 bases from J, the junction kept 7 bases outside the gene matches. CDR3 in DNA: TGTGCCAGCAGCTTGGCCTTGGACAGGGGTTTCGAGCAGTACGTC. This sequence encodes CASSLALDRGFEQYV.

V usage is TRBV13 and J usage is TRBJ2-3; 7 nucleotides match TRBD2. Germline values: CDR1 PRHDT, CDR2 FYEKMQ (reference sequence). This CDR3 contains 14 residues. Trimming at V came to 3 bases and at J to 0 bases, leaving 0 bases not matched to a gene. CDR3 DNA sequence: TGTGCCAGCAGCTTTAGCGGGAGCACAGATACGCAGTATTTT. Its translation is CASSFSGSTDTQYF.

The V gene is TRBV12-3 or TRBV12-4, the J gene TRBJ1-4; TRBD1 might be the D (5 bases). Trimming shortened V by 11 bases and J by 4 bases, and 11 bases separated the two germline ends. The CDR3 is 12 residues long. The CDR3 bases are TGTGCCTGCGGGGCCTATAATGAAAAACTGTTTTTT. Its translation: CACGAYNEKLFF.

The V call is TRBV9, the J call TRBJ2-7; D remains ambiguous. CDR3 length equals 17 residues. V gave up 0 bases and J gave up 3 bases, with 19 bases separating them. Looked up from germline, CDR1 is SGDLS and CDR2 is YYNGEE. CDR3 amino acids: CASSVAERLENFYEQYV. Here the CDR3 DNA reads TGTGCCAGCAGCGTAGCGGAACGGCTGGAGAATTTCTACGAGCAGTACGTC.

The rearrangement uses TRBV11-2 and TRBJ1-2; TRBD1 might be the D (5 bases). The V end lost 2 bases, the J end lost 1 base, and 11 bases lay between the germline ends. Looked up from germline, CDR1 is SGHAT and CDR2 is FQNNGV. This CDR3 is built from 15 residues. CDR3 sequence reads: CASSLTQGVNYGYTF. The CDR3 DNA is TGTGCCAGCAGCTTAACCCAGGGCGTTAACTATGGCTACACCTTC.

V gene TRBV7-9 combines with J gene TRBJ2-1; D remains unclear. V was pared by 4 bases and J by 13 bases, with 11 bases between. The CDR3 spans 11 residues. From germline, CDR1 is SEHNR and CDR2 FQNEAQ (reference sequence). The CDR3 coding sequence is TGTGCCAGCAGCTCCCGACTTCCTCAGTTCTTC. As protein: CASSSRLPQFF.

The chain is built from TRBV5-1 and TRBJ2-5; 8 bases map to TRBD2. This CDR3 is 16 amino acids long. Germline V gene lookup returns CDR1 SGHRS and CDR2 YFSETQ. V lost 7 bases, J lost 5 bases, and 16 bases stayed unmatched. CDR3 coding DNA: TGCGCCAGCTCACTGGTCCCAGCGGGAGAATGGGAGACCCAGTACTTC. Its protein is CASSLVPAGEWETQYF.

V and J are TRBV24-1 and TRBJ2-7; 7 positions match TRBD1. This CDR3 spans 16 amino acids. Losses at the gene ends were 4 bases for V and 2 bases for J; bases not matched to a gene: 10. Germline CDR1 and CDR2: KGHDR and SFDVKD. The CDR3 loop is CATSDHSGQDPYEQYV. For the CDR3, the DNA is TGTGCCACCAGTGACCACTCCGGACAGGACCCCTACGAGCAGTACGTC.

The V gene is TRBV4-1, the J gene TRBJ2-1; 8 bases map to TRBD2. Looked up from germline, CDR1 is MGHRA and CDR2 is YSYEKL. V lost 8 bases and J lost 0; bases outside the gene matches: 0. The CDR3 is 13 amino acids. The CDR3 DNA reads TGCGCCAGCGCGGGAGGCTCCTACAATGAGCAGTTCTTC. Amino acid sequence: CASAGGSYNEQFF.

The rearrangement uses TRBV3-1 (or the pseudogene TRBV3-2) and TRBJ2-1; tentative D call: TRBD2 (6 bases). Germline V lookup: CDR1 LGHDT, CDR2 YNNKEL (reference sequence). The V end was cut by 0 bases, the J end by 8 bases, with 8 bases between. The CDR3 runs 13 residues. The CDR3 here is CASSQEGEDEQFF. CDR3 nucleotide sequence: TGTGCCAGCAGCCAAGAAGGGGAGGATGAGCAGTTCTTC.

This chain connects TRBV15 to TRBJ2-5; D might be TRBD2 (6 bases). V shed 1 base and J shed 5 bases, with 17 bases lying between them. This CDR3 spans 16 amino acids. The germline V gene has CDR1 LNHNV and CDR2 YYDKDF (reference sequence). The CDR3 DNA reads TGTGCCACCAGCAGAGCTGGAGAGGGAGGTTGGGAGACCCAGTACTTC. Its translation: CATSRAGEGGWETQYF.

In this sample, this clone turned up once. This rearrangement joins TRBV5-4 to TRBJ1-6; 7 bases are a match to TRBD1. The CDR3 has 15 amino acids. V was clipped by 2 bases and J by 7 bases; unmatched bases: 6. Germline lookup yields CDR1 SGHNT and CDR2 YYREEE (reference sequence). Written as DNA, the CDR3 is TGTGCCAGCAGCTTCCAACAGGGGCCCAATTCACCCCTCCACTTT. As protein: CASSFQQGPNSPLHF.

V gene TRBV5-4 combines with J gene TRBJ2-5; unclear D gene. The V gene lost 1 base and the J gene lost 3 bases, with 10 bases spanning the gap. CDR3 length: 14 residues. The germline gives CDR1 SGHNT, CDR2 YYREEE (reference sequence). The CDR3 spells CASSLYKREETQYF. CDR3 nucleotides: TGTGCCAGCAGCTTGTACAAGCGAGAAGAGACCCAGTACTTC.

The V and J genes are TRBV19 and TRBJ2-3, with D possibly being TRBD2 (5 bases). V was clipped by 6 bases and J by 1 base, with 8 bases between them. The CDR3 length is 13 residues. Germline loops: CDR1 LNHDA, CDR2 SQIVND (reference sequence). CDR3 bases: TGTGCCAGTAGAGGGCGGGGCACAGATACGCAGTATTTT. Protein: CASRGRGTDTQYF.

CDR3 nucleotide sequence: TGTGCCAGTAGTATTTTAGCTCAGGGGACGAACACTGAAGCTTTCTTT. Encoded protein: CASSILAQGTNTEAFF. The chain combines TRBV19 with TRBJ1-1, with a tentative D call TRBD1 (6 bases). CDR3 length: 16 residues. Germline V CDR1 and CDR2: LNHDA, SQIVND (reference sequence). V shed 3 bases and J shed 1 base, with 15 bases lying between them.

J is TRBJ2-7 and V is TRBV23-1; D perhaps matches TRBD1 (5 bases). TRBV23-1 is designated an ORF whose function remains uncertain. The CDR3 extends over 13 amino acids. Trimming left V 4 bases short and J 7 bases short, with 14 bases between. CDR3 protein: CASSRIREGEQYV. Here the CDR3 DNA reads TGCGCCAGCAGTCGGATCAGGGAAGGGGAGCAGTACGTC.